This TCR beta chain was recorded in a study of blood T cell repertoires in COVID-19 (dated by TCRdb to the early 2020s). Broadly, across the study: Samples covering the acute and convalescent phases of COVID-19 were provided by collaborators in the United States, Italy and Spain. The dataset comprised deeply sampled blood TCRbeta repertoires from subjects exposed to, actively infected with, or recovered from COVID-19. Where HLA class I and class II types were available, the types were taken from metadata supplied by the sample provider, not from assay-based typing. Samples were obtained from the ongoing ImmuneRACE study (first 160 participants) and from 1,254 subjects provided by 6 global collaborators. Nearly every sample came with metadata listing a de-identified subject ID, COVID-19 status, age in years and sex. The repertoires were released in a freely available public database meant as a resource for research on the immune response to SARS-CoV-2. The prospective study material was composed of cDNA or gDNA derived from T cells, B-cell-depleted T cells, or PBMCs. Summary of the overall study and its limitations: The quantity of clinical and demographic metadata differed by source and by participant and was supplied without curation.

As to this clone: The target of this receptor is not known. One base away there is no much larger clone; base qualities are not given.

TCRbeta CDR3 regions were amplified from genomic DNA using the immunoSEQ Assay, a bias-controlled multiplex PCR. As for how the authors treated the data: The number of nucleated cells in each sample was estimated from the amplification of reference gene primers within the assay. Sequence reads were collapsed and filtered to measure the absolute abundance of every unique TCRbeta CDR3 rearrangement. For each sample, productive Simpson clonality was calculated as the square root of Simpson's diversity index over productive rearrangements. The table comes from immuneACCESS by way of TCRdb, which keeps in-frame sequences with V and J called. Part of the clones is missing from these tables; in studies checked, under half for an unresolved V gene and the rest for unknown reasons. The V and J calls and the clone size are those of that table, but D and trimming were determined from the DNA. The sample table lists about 190,000 clones, 70% to 90% of them with a count of one. The ten largest clones represent 1.1% of the sample.

The CDR3 numbers 15 residues from cysteine through phenylalanine. The only DNA kept is the CDR3, 45 bases in frame from the first base. Based on the germline V gene (reference sequence), the CDR1 and CDR2 sequences are MNHEY and SMNVEV. Between the V and J ends, shortened by 4 bases and 3 bases respectively, the junction contains 12 bases. The collaborating institutions used their own protocols to collect whole blood in K2EDTA tubes. For TCRbeta analysis, collaborator samples were shipped as frozen whole blood, as isolated PBMCs, or as DNA extracted from either sample type. The sequence was collected from a man aged 30-40 years with acute or convalescent COVID-19. The sequencing input was peripheral blood. Rearrangement joined TRBV27 to TRBJ2-2; TRBD1 is perhaps the D gene, given 6 matching bases. The CDR3 corresponds to CASSYGGADTGELFF. The DNA sequence is TGTGCCAGCAGTTATGGGGGCGCAGACACCGGGGAGCTGTTTTTT.